This TCR beta chain was found in a study of T cells in Graves' hyperthyroidism and ophthalmopathy. TCR beta CDR3 regions were amplified from RNA transcripts. The HTBI primer set drove a first-round RT-PCR of the TCR CDR3. TCRdb re-called the multiplex PCR reads through MiXCR, storing one row per CDR3 protein. The sample gives approximately 600,000 distinct CDR3 sequences, 15% to 20% of which show up once; 3.5% to 4% is in the top ten. Hyperthyroidism, newly diagnosed and lasting under 2 months, affected patients aged 18 to 65. V gave up 2 bases and J gave up 0 bases; unmatched junction bases: 3. The CDR3 has 15 amino acids. Germline assignment: CDR1 GTSNPN and CDR2 SVGIG (reference sequence). The table lists this clonotype with many counts. Its antigen is not identified. Study-level points and caveats: By a 13 V-J model, ophthalmopathy was set apart from stable hyperthyroidism. Blood also carried most thyroid clonotypes expanded above 0.001.

This clonotype originated in a woman aged 25 to 39 with Graves' hyperthyroidism. The V call is TRBV30, the J call TRBJ2-7; TRBD2 matches at 11 bases. The sample was blood. The CDR3 DNA is TGTGCCTGGAGTCCTACTAGCGGGAGCTCCTACGAGCAGTACTTC. Translation: CAWSPTSGSSYEQYF.